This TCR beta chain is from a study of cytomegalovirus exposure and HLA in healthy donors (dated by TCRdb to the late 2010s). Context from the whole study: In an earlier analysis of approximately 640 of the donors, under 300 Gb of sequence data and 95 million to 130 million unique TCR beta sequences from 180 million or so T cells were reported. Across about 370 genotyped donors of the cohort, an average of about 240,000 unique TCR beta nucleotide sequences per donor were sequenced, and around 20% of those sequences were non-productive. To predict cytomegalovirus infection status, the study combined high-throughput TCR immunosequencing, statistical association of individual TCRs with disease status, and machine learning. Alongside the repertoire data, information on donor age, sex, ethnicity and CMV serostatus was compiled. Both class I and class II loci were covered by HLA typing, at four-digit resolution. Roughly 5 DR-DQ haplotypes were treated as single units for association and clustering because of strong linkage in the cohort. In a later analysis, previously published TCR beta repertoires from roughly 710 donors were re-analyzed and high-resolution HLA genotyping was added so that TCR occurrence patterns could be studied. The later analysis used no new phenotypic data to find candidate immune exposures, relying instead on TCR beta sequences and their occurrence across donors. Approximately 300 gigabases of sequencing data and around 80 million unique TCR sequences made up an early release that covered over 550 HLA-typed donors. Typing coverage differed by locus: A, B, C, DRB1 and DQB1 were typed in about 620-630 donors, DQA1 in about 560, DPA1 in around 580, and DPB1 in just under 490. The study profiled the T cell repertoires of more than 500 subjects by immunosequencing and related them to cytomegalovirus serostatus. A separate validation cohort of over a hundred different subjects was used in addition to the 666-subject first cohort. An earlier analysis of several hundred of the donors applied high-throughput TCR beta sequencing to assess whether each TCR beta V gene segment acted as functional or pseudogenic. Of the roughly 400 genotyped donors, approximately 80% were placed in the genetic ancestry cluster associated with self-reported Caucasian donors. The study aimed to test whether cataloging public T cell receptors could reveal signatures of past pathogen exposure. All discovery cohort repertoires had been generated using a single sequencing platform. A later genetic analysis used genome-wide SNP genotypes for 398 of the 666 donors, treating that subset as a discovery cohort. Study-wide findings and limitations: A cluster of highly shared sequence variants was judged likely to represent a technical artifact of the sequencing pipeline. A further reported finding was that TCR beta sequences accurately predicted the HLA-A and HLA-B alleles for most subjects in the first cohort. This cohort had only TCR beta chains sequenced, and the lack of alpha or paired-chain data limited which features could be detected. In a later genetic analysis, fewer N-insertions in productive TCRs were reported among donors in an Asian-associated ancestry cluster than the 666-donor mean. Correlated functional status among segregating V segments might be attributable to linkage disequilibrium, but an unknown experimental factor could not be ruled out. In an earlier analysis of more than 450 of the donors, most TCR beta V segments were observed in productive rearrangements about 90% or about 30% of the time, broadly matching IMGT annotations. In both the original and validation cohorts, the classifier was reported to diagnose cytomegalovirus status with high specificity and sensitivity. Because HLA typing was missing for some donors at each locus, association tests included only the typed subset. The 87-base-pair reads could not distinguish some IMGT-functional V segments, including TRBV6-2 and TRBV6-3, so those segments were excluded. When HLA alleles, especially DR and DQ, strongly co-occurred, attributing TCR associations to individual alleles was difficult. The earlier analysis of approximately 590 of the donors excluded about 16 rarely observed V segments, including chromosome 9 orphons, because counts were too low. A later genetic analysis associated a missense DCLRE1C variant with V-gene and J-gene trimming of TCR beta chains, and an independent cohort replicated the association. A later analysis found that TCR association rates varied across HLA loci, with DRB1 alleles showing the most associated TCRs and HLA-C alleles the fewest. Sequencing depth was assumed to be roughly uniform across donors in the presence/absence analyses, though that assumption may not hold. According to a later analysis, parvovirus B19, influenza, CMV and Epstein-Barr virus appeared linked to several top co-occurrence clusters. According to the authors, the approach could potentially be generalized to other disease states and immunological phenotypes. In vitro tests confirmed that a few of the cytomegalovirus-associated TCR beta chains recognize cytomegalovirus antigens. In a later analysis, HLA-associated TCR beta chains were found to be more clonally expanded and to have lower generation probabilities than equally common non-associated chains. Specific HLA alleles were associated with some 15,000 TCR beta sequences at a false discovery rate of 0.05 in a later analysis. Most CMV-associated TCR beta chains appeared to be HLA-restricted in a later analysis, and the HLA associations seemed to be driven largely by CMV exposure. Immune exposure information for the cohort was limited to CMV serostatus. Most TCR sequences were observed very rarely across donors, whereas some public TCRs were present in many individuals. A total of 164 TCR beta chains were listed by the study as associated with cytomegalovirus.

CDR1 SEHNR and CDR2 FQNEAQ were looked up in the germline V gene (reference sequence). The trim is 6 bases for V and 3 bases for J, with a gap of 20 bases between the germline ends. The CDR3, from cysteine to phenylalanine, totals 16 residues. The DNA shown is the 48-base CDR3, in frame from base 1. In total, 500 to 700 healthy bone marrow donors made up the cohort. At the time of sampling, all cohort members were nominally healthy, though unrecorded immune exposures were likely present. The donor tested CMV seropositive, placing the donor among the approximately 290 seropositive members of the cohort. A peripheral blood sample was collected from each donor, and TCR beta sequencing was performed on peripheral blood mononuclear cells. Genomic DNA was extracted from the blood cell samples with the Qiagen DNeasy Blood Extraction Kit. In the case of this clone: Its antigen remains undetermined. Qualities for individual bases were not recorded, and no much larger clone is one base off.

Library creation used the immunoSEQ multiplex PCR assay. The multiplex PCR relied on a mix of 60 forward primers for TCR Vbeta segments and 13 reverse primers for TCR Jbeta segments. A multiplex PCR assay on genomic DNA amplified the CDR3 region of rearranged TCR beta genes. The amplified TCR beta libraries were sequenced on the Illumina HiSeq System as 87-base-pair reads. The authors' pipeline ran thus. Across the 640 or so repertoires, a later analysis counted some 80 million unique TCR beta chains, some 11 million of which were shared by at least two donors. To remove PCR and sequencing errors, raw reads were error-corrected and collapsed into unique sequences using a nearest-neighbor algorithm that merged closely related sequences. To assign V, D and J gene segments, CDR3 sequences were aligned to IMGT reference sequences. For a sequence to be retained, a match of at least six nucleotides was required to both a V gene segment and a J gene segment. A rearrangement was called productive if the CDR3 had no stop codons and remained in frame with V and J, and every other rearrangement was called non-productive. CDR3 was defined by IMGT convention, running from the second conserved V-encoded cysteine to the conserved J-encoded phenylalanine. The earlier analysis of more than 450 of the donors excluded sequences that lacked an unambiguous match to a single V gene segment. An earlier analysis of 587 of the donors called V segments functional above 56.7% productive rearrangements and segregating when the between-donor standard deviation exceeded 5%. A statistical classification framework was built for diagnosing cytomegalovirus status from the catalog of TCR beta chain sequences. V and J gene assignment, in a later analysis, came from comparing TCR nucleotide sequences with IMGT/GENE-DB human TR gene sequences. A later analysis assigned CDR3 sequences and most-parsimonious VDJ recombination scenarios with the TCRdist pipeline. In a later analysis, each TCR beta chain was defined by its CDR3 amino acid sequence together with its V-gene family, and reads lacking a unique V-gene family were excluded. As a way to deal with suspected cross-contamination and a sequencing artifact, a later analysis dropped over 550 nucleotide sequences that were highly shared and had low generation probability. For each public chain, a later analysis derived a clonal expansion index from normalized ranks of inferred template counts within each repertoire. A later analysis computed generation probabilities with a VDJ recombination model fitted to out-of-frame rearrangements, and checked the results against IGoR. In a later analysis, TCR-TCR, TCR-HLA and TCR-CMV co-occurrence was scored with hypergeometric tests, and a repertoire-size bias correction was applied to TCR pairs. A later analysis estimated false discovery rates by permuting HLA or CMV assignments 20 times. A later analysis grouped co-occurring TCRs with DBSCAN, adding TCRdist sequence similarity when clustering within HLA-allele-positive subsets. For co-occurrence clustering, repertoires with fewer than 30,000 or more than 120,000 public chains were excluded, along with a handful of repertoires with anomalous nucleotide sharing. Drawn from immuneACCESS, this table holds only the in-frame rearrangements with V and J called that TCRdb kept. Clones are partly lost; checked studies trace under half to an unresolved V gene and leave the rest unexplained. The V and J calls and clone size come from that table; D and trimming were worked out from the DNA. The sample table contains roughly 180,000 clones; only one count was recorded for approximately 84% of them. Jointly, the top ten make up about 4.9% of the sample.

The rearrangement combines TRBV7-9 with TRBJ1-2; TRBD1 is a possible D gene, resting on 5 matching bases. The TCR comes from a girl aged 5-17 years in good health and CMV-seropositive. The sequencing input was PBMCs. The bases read TGTGCCAGCAGTAGATTCCTCGGACAACGGGACTATGGCTACACCTTC. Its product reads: CASSRFLGQRDYGYTF.